This passage covers 20 T cell receptor beta chains from one sample sequenced in a study of OX40 agonist ivuxolimab in advanced cancers. Repertoires were generated with immunoSEQ multiplex PCR, while TCRdb's copy carries only in-frame clones and drops some. The repertoire consists of around 67,000 clones, with around 80% occurring once and the leading ten covering just under 2.5%. Here the sequenced sample was CD4+ or CD8+ T cells sorted from blood, taken in a trial of the OX40 agonist ivuxolimab. The receptors derive from an adult with an advanced solid tumor such as melanoma, head and neck, liver or kidney cancer.

This clone appeared a single time. The chain combines TRBV28 with TRBJ2-7; a possible D gene is TRBD1 (5 bases). The CDR3 runs to 15 residues. The V end lost 2 bases, the J end lost 5 bases, and 16 bases lay between the germline ends. Germline CDR1 and CDR2: MDHEN and SYDVKM. CDR3 region: CASSLPGSGAHEQYF. The CDR3, as DNA: TGTGCCAGCAGTTTACCTGGGTCTGGGGCCCACGAGCAGTACTTC.

V gene TRBV9 combines with J gene TRBJ1-4, with 8 bases that match TRBD1. The junction had 4 bases not matched to a gene; V was cut back by 0 bases and J by 6 bases. Germline CDR1 reads SGDLS; CDR2 reads YYNGEE. The CDR3 extends over 15 amino acids. The CDR3 protein is CASSVGLDRDEKLFF. CDR3 nucleotides: TGTGCCAGCAGCGTAGGTCTGGACAGGGATGAAAAACTGTTTTTT.

The chain has TRBV10-3 and TRBJ2-3; 8 nucleotides line up with TRBD1. The V segment lost 3 bases and the J segment 0 bases; nucleotides outside the gene matches: 2. The CDR3 is made up of 15 amino acids. Germline V gene sequence: CDR1 ENHRY, CDR2 SYGVKD. DNA for the CDR3: TGTGCCATCAGTGACCAGGGGGCTAGCACAGATACGCAGTATTTT. Amino acids: CAISDQGASTDTQYF.

Notes on this clone: One junction end does not reproduce the germline sequence, and a read error may be involved. The CDR3 sequence: CARRPPGLSSGEQYF. The CDR3, as DNA: TGTGCCCGGAGGCCCCCGGGACTGTCATCGGGCGAGCAGTACTTC. The chain recombines TRBV30 with TRBJ2-7, with D perhaps TRBD2 (6 bases). Germline V CDR1 and CDR2: GTSNPN, SVGIG (reference sequence). This CDR3 is 15 amino acids long.

The genes are TRBV10-3 and TRBJ2-2, with TRBD2 matching 8 bases. Germline-derived CDR1 and CDR2 are ENHRY and SYGVKD. Losses at the gene ends were 8 bases for V and 7 bases for J; bases not matched to a gene: 15. The CDR3 loop spans 16 amino acids. The CDR3, as DNA: TGTGCCATCGGGTCTCGAGCGGGAGTAAGCGGCGGGGAGCTGTTTTTT. Translating gives CAIGSRAGVSGGELFF.

The chain employs TRBV11-3 and TRBJ2-7; 7 nucleotides line up with TRBD1. V lost 4 bases and J lost 6; bases outside the gene matches: 6. Per the germline V gene, CDR1 is SGHNT and CDR2 is YENEEA. The CDR3 consists of 13 residues. The CDR3 DNA reads as TGTGCCAGCAGCTGGGGACAGCCTGGCGAGCAGTACTTC. Protein product: CASSWGQPGEQYF.

The genes are TRBV18 and TRBJ2-3, with 11 bases fitting TRBD2. The germline V gene encodes CDR1 KGHSH and CDR2 LQKENI. The V segment lost 4 bases and the J segment 4 bases; nucleotides outside the gene matches: 4. This CDR3 has 15 residues. The chain's CDR3 is CASSRTSGSADTQYF. CDR3 nucleotides: TGTGCCAGCTCACGTACTAGCGGGAGCGCAGATACGCAGTATTTT.

The rearrangement links TRBV2 to TRBJ1-5; tentative D call: TRBD1 (5 bases). Germline V gene lookup returns CDR1 SNHLY and CDR2 FYNNEI. CDR3 size: 15 residues. Between the trimmed V and J ends, which lost 3 bases and 7 bases, there was a span of 16 bases. CDR3 region: CASSELQGDGQPQHF. The CDR3 DNA is TGTGCCAGCAGTGAGTTGCAAGGGGACGGCCAGCCCCAGCATTTT.

This clone was counted once. The rearrangement uses TRBV12-5 and TRBJ2-2; D is possibly TRBD2 (6 bases). This CDR3 has 15 amino acids. Between the trimmed V and J ends, which lost 1 base and 2 bases, there was a span of 8 bases. Germline values: CDR1 LGHNT, CDR2 FRNRAP. The CDR3 region has the DNA TGTGCTAGTGGTTTGGGGCGGGGAAACACCGGGGAGCTGTTTTTT. Residues: CASGLGRGNTGELFF.

This chain links TRBV30 with TRBJ2-4; either TRBD1 or TRBD2 may fit D (6 bases each). The germline V gene encodes CDR1 GTSNPN and CDR2 SVGIG (reference sequence). Trimming took 5 bases from V and 4 from J, leaving 12 bases between them. The CDR3 consists of 13 residues. As DNA, the CDR3 is TGTGCCTGGGCGGGCGGGACAAAAAACATTCAGTACTTC. It specifies CAWAGGTKNIQYF.

The J gene is TRBJ1-6, the V gene TRBV5-4; D not certain. The CDR3 is made up of 15 amino acids. V was trimmed by 4 bases and J by 9 bases, leaving 17 bases between them. Germline-derived CDR1 and CDR2 are SGHNT and YYREEE (reference sequence). This CDR3 reads CASSDPQHPSSPLHF. In DNA form, the CDR3 reads TGTGCCAGCAGCGACCCACAGCATCCAAGTTCACCCCTCCACTTT.

V usage is TRBV30 and J usage is TRBJ1-1; D gene ambiguous. This CDR3 spans 11 amino acids. V lost 4 bases to trimming and J lost 10 bases, with 13 bases between them. Germline V gives CDR1 GTSNPN, CDR2 SVGIG (reference sequence). This chain's CDR3 is CAWTSAIRAFF. Here the CDR3 DNA reads TGTGCCTGGACCAGCGCTATTAGAGCTTTCTTT.

As DNA, the CDR3 is TGTGCCAGGGGGACCGGGGGAAGTTCCGAAAAACTGTTTTTT. Protein product: CARGTGGSSEKLFF. The chain joins TRBV2 to TRBJ1-4, with D perhaps TRBD1 (5 bases). Germline V gene sequence: CDR1 SNHLY, CDR2 FYNNEI. There are 14 residues in the CDR3. V gave up 9 bases and J gave up 8 bases, with 19 bases separating them.

The chain is built from TRBV2 and TRBJ2-4; 8 bases are a match to TRBD1. CDR1 is SNHLY and CDR2 is FYNNEI in the germline V gene. CDR3 size: 15 residues. The V gene end was trimmed by 6 bases and the J gene end by 1 base; junction bases not matched to a gene: 5. CDR3 residues: CASSAGGAAKNIQYF. In nucleotides, the CDR3 is TGTGCCAGCAGCGCAGGGGGCGCGGCCAAAAACATTCAGTACTTC.

The V call is TRBV7-9, the J call TRBJ2-3; TRBD2 matches at 10 bases. Trimming removed 1 base from V and 6 bases from J; junction bases left unmatched: 7. Germline V gene data show CDR1 as SEHNR and CDR2 as FQNEAQ (reference sequence). The CDR3 covers 16 residues. The CDR3 nucleotides are TGTGCCAGCAGCTTAGGCACTAGCGGGGCCGGGGATACGCAGTATTTT. Translated, it gives CASSLGTSGAGDTQYF.

V usage is TRBV29-1 and J usage is TRBJ2-1; D unclear. The V end was cut by 8 bases, the J end by 7 bases, with 15 bases between. Germline V gene sequence: CDR1 SQVTM, CDR2 ANQGSEA. CDR3 length: 12 residues. The CDR3 DNA is TGCAGCCAGATTAGTCATGGGAATGAGCAGTTCTTC. Residues: CSQISHGNEQFF.

V gene TRBV4-1 combines with J gene TRBJ2-5; 10 bases agree with TRBD1. Germline CDR1 MGHRA, CDR2 YSYEKL. V gave up 4 bases and J gave up 1 base; unmatched junction bases: 6. The length of the CDR3 is 16 residues. The CDR3 DNA reads TGCGCCAGCAGCCTCCGACAGGGGGCTGGCCAAGAGACCCAGTACTTC. Protein: CASSLRQGAGQETQYF.

This clone showed up just a few times. The chain recombines TRBV4-2 with TRBJ1-1; D may be TRBD1 (5 bases). The CDR3 length is 16 residues. CDR1 and CDR2 from the germline V gene are LGHNA and YNFKEQ. Trimming took 0 bases from V and 5 from J, leaving 16 bases between them. The CDR3 reads CASSQEDGQGKTEAFF. The CDR3 coding sequence is TGTGCCAGCAGCCAAGAGGACGGGCAGGGTAAGACTGAAGCTTTCTTT.

The chain is built from TRBV30 and TRBJ2-3, with 8 bases identical to TRBD1. CDR1 is GTSNPN and CDR2 is SVGIG in the germline V gene (reference sequence). J was trimmed by 5 bases and V by 0 bases; bases with no gene match: 7. This CDR3 comprises 15 residues. The CDR3 loop is CAWSVQAGGIDTQYF. As DNA, the CDR3 is TGTGCCTGGAGTGTACAGGCAGGGGGCATAGATACGCAGTATTTT.

This clone appeared a single time. The V gene is TRBV6-1, the J gene TRBJ2-2; 8 nucleotides agree with TRBD2. The CDR3 is made up of 14 amino acids. Germline trimming cut 6 bases from V and 6 bases from J; bases unmatched to any gene: 6. Germline values: CDR1 MNHNS, CDR2 SASEGT. CDR3 loop: CASSRSGTAGELFF. CDR3 nucleotide sequence: TGTGCCAGCAGCCGTAGCGGGACGGCCGGGGAGCTGTTTTTT.